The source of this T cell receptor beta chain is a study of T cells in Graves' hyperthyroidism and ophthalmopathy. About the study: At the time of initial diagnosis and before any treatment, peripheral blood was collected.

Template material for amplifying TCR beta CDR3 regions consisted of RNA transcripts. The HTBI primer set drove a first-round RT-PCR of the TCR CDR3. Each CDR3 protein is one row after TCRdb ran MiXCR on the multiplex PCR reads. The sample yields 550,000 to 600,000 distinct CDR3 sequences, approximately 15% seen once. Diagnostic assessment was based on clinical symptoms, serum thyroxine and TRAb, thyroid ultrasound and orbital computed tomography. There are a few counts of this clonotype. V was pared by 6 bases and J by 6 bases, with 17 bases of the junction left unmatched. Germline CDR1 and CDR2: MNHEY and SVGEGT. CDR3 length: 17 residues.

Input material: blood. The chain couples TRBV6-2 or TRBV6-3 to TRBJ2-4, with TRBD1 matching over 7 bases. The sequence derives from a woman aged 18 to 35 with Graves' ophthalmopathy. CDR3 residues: CASRRYLQGPTLNIQYF. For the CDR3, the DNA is TGTGCCAGCAGACGCTACCTACAGGGGCCCACGCTAAACATTCAGTACTTC.